This T cell receptor beta chain was observed in a study of T cell repertoires in cytomegalovirus infection (dated by TCRdb to about 2019). Looking at the study overall: Alongside well-studied HLA-B-restricted epitopes, the peptide stimulations were aimed at recently identified HLA-C-restricted CMV epitopes, whose presentation resists viral immunomodulation. Donor HLA type was relevant to the analysis, as public TCR beta signatures indicated carriage of CMV infection together with the matching HLA type.

In the paper's terms, the treatment or condition label means: in vitro stimulation with specific CMV peptide epitopes to enrich CMV-specific T cells. A note on this clonotype: Its antigen is still unknown. Per-base qualities were not stored, and no clone one base away is much larger.

Reads for this sample came from an Illumina HiSeq 1500. TCRdb reprocessed the public reads (quality trimming at Q25 with fastp, clone calling with MiXCR) and kept in-frame beta chains. Entries are consolidated by CDR3 protein sequence, retaining the most common genes and DNA. The sample table lists around 900,000 distinct CDR3 sequences, around 30% of them with a count of one. The ten largest clonotypes hold about an eighth of the sample. The germline V and J ends show losses of 4 bases and 7 bases respectively, and no gene match explains 7 bases of the junction. The CDR3 runs 14 amino acids, cysteine and phenylalanine included. Here the CDR3 DNA is all that survives: 42 bases in frame from base 1. Taken from the germline V gene (reference sequence), the CDR1 and CDR2 loops are SEHNR and FQNEAQ. Points the paper makes about the study in general: The ex vivo response was dominated by HLA-C-restricted CMV-specific TCR beta clonotypes, which also provided the single most frequent clonotype in two of eight donors. Cumulative frequency of public TCR beta family members discriminated carriers of CMV infection plus the relevant HLA type in this cohort and an independent approximately 350-donor cohort.

The source was cultured CD8+ T cells from PBMCs, collected from culture after CMV antigen stimulation. The chain joins TRBV7-9 to TRBJ1-1; TRBD1 lines up with 9 middle nucleotides. The TCR sequence derives from a human donor in good health (CMV status not recorded). Some clones in this sample may be carry-over from other donors' samples. CDR3 loop: CASSSQGARFEAFF. The DNA reads TGTGCCAGCAGCTCACAGGGGGCGCGGTTTGAAGCTTTCTTT.